The 25 T cell receptor beta chains in this list originate from one sample, sequenced in a study of shared clonotypes between healthy human individuals. The data were produced by immunoSEQ multiplex PCR, yet TCRdb's version contains in-frame clones alone and is incomplete. The table records about 2.4 million clones, roughly 93% of them present only once. Sequenced: naive CD4+ T cells from PBMCs. The subset denotes: CD45RA+ positively selected. The receptors shown here come from a man between 18 and 29 years old in good health. Some clones in this sample may be carry-over from other donors' samples.

J is TRBJ1-5 and V is TRBV27; 8 bases line up with TRBD1. The V gene end was trimmed by 8 bases and the J gene end by 6 bases; junction bases not matched to a gene: 12. Germline V lookup: CDR1 MNHEY, CDR2 SMNVEV (reference sequence). This CDR3 is built from 15 residues. The CDR3, as DNA: TGTGCCAGCGCATCTAGACAGGGGAGTGCTCAGCCCCAGCATTTT. Its translation is CASASRQGSAQPQHF.

The V gene is TRBV9, the J gene TRBJ2-1, with 12 bases lining up with TRBD2. There are 16 residues in the CDR3. V lost 0 bases and J lost 8; bases outside the gene matches: 6. Germline CDR1 and CDR2: SGDLS and YYNGEE. For the CDR3, the DNA is TGTGCCAGCAGCGTAGCGACTAGCGGGAGTATAGATGAGCAGTTCTTC. As protein: CASSVATSGSIDEQFF. Full variable domain (missing parts from reference TRBV9 and TRBJ2-1): DSGVTQTPKHLITATGQRVTLRCSPRSGDLSVYWYQQSLDQGLQFLIQYYNGEERAKGNILERFSAQQFPDLHSELNLSSLELGDSALYFCASSVATSGSIDEQFFGPGTRLTVL.

On this clone: Different DNA sequences within this sample yield the same CDR3. The V and J genes are TRBV28 and TRBJ1-2; D not resolved. V was cut by 3 bases and J by 1 base, with 6 bases left in between. This CDR3 is 13 amino acids long. Germline CDR1 and CDR2: MDHEN and SYDVKM. The CDR3 bases are TGTGCCAGCAGTTTGGGCAGTAACTATGGCTACACCTTC. Translation gives CASSLGSNYGYTF.

This clone appeared a single time. The chain combines TRBV7-3 with TRBJ2-5; D not resolved. Germline V CDR1 and CDR2: SGHTA, FQGTGA. Trimming took 7 bases from V and 5 from J, leaving 5 bases between them. This CDR3 contains 10 residues. The CDR3 reads CASTGETQYF. In DNA, the CDR3 is TGTGCCAGCACCGGCGAGACCCAGTACTTC.

The rearrangement links TRBV7-8 to TRBJ1-2, with 9 bases aligning to TRBD1. This CDR3 region has 14 residues. Germline CDR1 SGHVS, CDR2 FQNEAQ. Losses at the gene ends were 2 bases for V and 4 bases for J; bases not matched to a gene: 2. CDR3: CASSLRDRAYGYTF. The CDR3 DNA sequence: TGTGCCAGCAGCTTAAGGGACAGGGCCTATGGCTACACCTTC. Full variable domain (remainder filled in from reference TRBV7-8 and TRBJ1-2): GAGVSQSPRYKVAKRGQDVALRCDPISGHVSLFWYQQALGQGPEFLTYFQNEAQLDKSGLPSDRFFAERPEGSVSTLKIQRTQQEDSAVYLCASSLRDRAYGYTFGSGTRLTVV.

This chain joins TRBV19 and TRBJ2-5; the match to TRBD2 covers 11 bases. Germline trimming cut 7 bases from V and 7 bases from J; bases unmatched to any gene: 5. Germline CDR1 and CDR2: LNHDA and SQIVND (reference sequence). This CDR3 comprises 13 residues. In DNA, the CDR3 is TGTGCCAGTATGAACCTAGCGGGAGGGACCCAGTACTTC. Residues: CASMNLAGGTQYF. Based on the CDR3 plus reference TRBV19 and TRBJ2-5, the full variable domain is DGGITQSPKYLFRKEGQNVTLSCEQNLNHDAMYWYRQDPGQGLRLIYYSQIVNDFQKGDIAEGYSVSREKKESFPLTVTSAQKNPTAFYLCASMNLAGGTQYFGPGTRLLVL.

The chain is built from TRBV6-8 and TRBJ2-7, with 8 bases identical to TRBD1. The junction had 10 bases not matched to a gene; V was cut back by 6 bases and J by 3 bases. The germline V gene has CDR1 MNHGY and CDR2 SAAAGT. The CDR3 extends over 15 amino acids. CDR3: CASSTRTGPSYEQYF. CDR3 nucleotide sequence: TGTGCCAGCAGCACGCGGACAGGGCCAAGCTACGAGCAGTACTTC.

The chain couples TRBV5-1 to TRBJ1-1; 7 nucleotides match TRBD1. Trimming at V came to 5 bases and at J to 1 base, leaving 14 bases not matched to a gene. Per the germline V gene, CDR1 is SGHRS and CDR2 is YFSETQ. The CDR3 runs 17 residues. Here the CDR3 reads CASSPQVMGQKNTEAFF. DNA of the CDR3: TGCGCCAGCAGTCCTCAAGTAATGGGACAGAAGAACACTGAAGCTTTCTTT.

This chain connects TRBV9 to TRBJ2-7; TRBD2 matches 11 bases. The CDR3 is 20 residues long. CDR1 and CDR2 from the germline V gene are SGDLS and YYNGEE. The ends lost 0 bases at V and 2 bases at J; junction bases unmatched: 16. The CDR3 loop is CASSVGKETSGMESPYEQYF. CDR3 nucleotides: TGTGCCAGCAGCGTAGGCAAAGAGACTAGCGGGATGGAGAGCCCCTACGAGCAGTACTTC. The full variable domain, its missing parts supplied by reference TRBV9 and TRBJ2-7, is DSGVTQTPKHLITATGQRVTLRCSPRSGDLSVYWYQQSLDQGLQFLIQYYNGEERAKGNILERFSAQQFPDLHSELNLSSLELGDSALYFCASSVGKETSGMESPYEQYFGPGTRLTVT.

The chain couples TRBV18 to TRBJ1-1; the D is unclear. CDR1 is KGHSH and CDR2 is LQKENI in the germline V gene. The CDR3 loop spans 14 amino acids. With 3 bases removed from V and 4 bases from J, the gap between germline ends came to 12 bases. The chain's CDR3 is CASSPLLSPTEAFF. In nucleotides, the CDR3 is TGTGCCAGCTCACCCCTCCTGAGTCCCACTGAAGCTTTCTTT.

This sequence joins TRBV27 and TRBJ2-1; the D gene is possibly TRBD2 (5 bases). V lost 2 bases and J 15 bases, leaving 14 bases between the germline ends. The CDR3 runs to 12 residues. CDR1 is MNHEY and CDR2 is SMNVEV in the germline V gene (reference sequence). DNA of the CDR3: TGTGCCAGCAGTTTACGAGCGGCCCCCCTGTTCTTC. This sequence encodes CASSLRAAPLFF.

This clone was recorded only once. This same CDR3 is encoded by further DNA sequences in the sample. The V call is TRBV9, the J call TRBJ2-2, with no clear D. This CDR3 comprises 14 residues. Trimming stripped 2 bases from V and 1 base from J, with 6 bases between. Germline CDR1 and CDR2: SGDLS and YYNGEE. DNA of the CDR3: TGTGCCAGCAGCGTCGACGGGAACACCGGGGAGCTGTTTTTT. Translating gives CASSVDGNTGELFF.

About this clone: Within the sample, other DNA sequences also encode this same CDR3. The chain carries TRBV7-9 and TRBJ2-3; D is perhaps TRBD1 (6 bases). This CDR3 contains 14 residues. Germline V gives CDR1 SEHNR, CDR2 FQNEAQ (reference sequence). The ends were cut back, 3 bases at V and 3 bases at J, with 10 bases in the middle. In DNA, the CDR3 is TGTGCCAGCAGCTTGCAGGGGCCGACAGATACGCAGTATTTT. It specifies CASSLQGPTDTQYF. Full variable domain (remainder filled in from reference TRBV7-9 and TRBJ2-3): DTGVSQNPRHKITKRGQNVTFRCDPISEHNRLYWYRQTLGQGPEFLTYFQNEAQLEKSRLLSDRFSAERPKGSFSTLEIQRTEQGDSAMYLCASSLQGPTDTQYFGPGTRLTVL.

The rearrangement links TRBV7-9 to TRBJ2-7; 9 bases match TRBD1. Germline trimming cut 2 bases from V and 2 bases from J; bases unmatched to any gene: 4. CDR1 is SEHNR and CDR2 is FQNEAQ in the germline V gene (reference sequence). CDR3 length: 15 amino acids. Here the CDR3 reads CASSLRTGATYEQYF. The CDR3 DNA reads as TGTGCCAGCAGCTTAAGGACAGGGGCTACCTACGAGCAGTACTTC.

CDR3 sequence (DNA): TGTGCCAGCAGCGTATCCCCACTAGCGGTTCGTAATGAGCAGTTCTTC. Its translation: CASSVSPLAVRNEQFF. This rearrangement joins TRBV9 to TRBJ2-1; TRBD2 matches at 8 bases. The J segment lost 7 bases and the V segment lost 1 base, leaving 10 bases of the junction unmatched. This CDR3 has 16 amino acids. Germline V gives CDR1 SGDLS, CDR2 YYNGEE. The entire variable domain, with the rest obtained from reference TRBV9 and TRBJ2-1, is as follows: DSGVTQTPKHLITATGQRVTLRCSPRSGDLSVYWYQQSLDQGLQFLIQYYNGEERAKGNILERFSAQQFPDLHSELNLSSLELGDSALYFCASSVSPLAVRNEQFFGPGTRLTVL.

This clone was found a few times. The chain is built from TRBV2 and TRBJ1-1; TRBD1 matches at 7 bases. The CDR3 contains 13 residues. Germline V gives CDR1 SNHLY, CDR2 FYNNEI. V shed 8 bases, J shed 1 base, and the junction held 4 bases outside the gene matches. The CDR3 is CASGGQQNTEAFF. As DNA, the CDR3 is TGTGCCAGCGGGGGACAGCAGAACACTGAAGCTTTCTTT. Drawing the rest from reference TRBV2 and TRBJ1-1, the complete variable domain is EPEVTQTPSHQVTQMGQEVILRCVPISNHLYFYWYRQILGQKVEFLVSFYNNEISEKSEIFDDQFSVERPDGSNFTLKIRSTKLEDSAMYFCASGGQQNTEAFFGQGTRLTVV.

This clone was detected only once. The gene calls are TRBV28 and TRBJ1-5, with D perhaps TRBD1 (5 bases). Trimming stripped 6 bases from V and 2 bases from J, with 17 bases between. This CDR3 region has 16 residues. Germline V gene sequence: CDR1 MDHEN, CDR2 SYDVKM. The CDR3 DNA sequence: TGTGCCAGCAGCCCTACCCGGAGGGGTCGCAATCAGCCCCAGCATTTT. This translates into CASSPTRRGRNQPQHF.

DNA of the CDR3: TGTGCCAGCAGCGAACAGGGGGCTGCCTACAATGAGCAGTTCTTC. Its protein product is CASSEQGAAYNEQFF. V usage is TRBV6-5 and J usage is TRBJ2-1; 9 nucleotides line up with TRBD1. J gave up 2 bases and V 6 bases, and 5 bases lay outside the gene matches. The CDR3 extends over 15 amino acids. CDR1 is MNHEY, CDR2 SVGAGI, per germline.

In the case of this clone: The same CDR3 arises from other DNA sequences in this sample as well. The genes are TRBV6-1 and TRBJ2-3; D not resolved. Looked up from germline, CDR1 is MNHNS and CDR2 is SASEGT. V gave up 0 bases and J gave up 0 bases, with 4 bases separating them. The CDR3 consists of 14 residues. CDR3 region: CASSEAGSTDTQYF. The CDR3 coding sequence is TGTGCCAGCAGTGAAGCAGGGAGCACAGATACGCAGTATTTT.

The chain uses TRBV6-1 and TRBJ1-1; no firm D call. Germline V lookup: CDR1 MNHNS, CDR2 SASEGT. V gave up 0 bases and J gave up 5 bases, with 10 bases separating them. The CDR3 covers 14 residues. The CDR3 DNA is TGTGCCAGCAGTGAAGCGCTTCACGTAACTGAAGCTTTCTTT. It encodes CASSEALHVTEAFF.

In this sample, this clone turned up a few times. The chain recombines TRBV27 with TRBJ2-7; 7 bases match TRBD1. Germline V lookup: CDR1 MNHEY, CDR2 SMNVEV (reference sequence). The CDR3 is 13 residues long. V was pared by 2 bases and J by 4 bases, with 2 bases of the junction left unmatched. The CDR3 spells CASSLGTVYEQYF. In DNA, the CDR3 is TGTGCCAGCAGTTTAGGGACAGTATACGAGCAGTACTTC.

The J gene is TRBJ2-7, the V gene TRBV18, with TRBD2 identical over 12 bases. The CDR3 sequence is 17 residues long. V was pared by 3 bases and J by 3 bases, with 9 bases of the junction left unmatched. Germline values: CDR1 KGHSH, CDR2 LQKENI. The CDR3 spells CASSPSSLAGGIYEQYF. The DNA of the CDR3 is TGTGCCAGCTCACCCAGTTCCCTAGCGGGAGGGATCTACGAGCAGTACTTC.

The chain carries TRBV6-5 and TRBJ2-1; a possible D gene is TRBD2 (5 bases). CDR1 is MNHEY and CDR2 is SVGAGI in the germline V gene. Trimming shortened V by 6 bases and J by 8 bases, and 17 bases separated the two germline ends. The CDR3 spans 14 residues. The CDR3 protein is CASRKRPAGDEQFF. The CDR3 DNA reads as TGTGCCAGCAGAAAACGCCCCGCCGGGGATGAGCAGTTCTTC.

To note about this clone: The sample carries other DNA sequences with the same CDR3. The chain recombines TRBV5-1 with TRBJ1-1; D gene ambiguous. V lost 0 bases to trimming and J lost 1 base, with 7 bases between them. This CDR3 region has 14 residues. Looked up from germline, CDR1 is SGHRS and CDR2 is YFSETQ. CDR3 protein: CASSLEGQNTEAFF. CDR3 bases: TGCGCCAGCAGCTTGGAGGGCCAGAACACTGAAGCTTTCTTT.

This chain joins TRBV5-1 and TRBJ1-2; 7 nucleotides match TRBD1. The CDR3 has 15 amino acids. CDR1 is SGHRS, CDR2 YFSETQ, per germline. The J segment lost 6 bases and the V segment lost 4 bases, leaving 12 bases of the junction unmatched. CDR3 in amino acids: CASSILWDSRDGYTF. The CDR3 DNA is TGCGCCAGCAGCATTCTGTGGGACAGTAGAGATGGCTACACCTTC.